The next 32 T cell receptor beta chains were all read from a single sample in a study of T and B cells in COVID-19 patients (dated by TCRdb to 2020 to 2022). Genomic DNA extracted from blood was used in amounts of 250-500 ng for amplification of TRB repertoires. The listed sequencing device is Illumina MiSeq. Multiplex PCR with BIOMED2 TRB-A/B primer pools was used to amplify TRB rearrangements. TCRdb trimmed the raw reads at Q25, called clones with MiXCR and kept productive beta chains. Each entry is one CDR3 protein sequence, shown with its most common DNA and genes. Across this sample there are 7,500 to 8,500 distinct CDR3 sequences, with 35% to 50% seen only once. About 3.3% of the sample is held by the ten biggest clonotypes. The sample was blood. These receptors came from a human donor who had recovered from COVID-19.

The J gene is TRBJ2-5, the V gene TRBV6-5, with D possibly TRBD2 on 6 matching bases. The CDR3 contains 15 residues. Trimming removed 4 bases at V and 2 bases at J, with 14 bases between. Germline V gives CDR1 MNHEY, CDR2 SVGAGI. The DNA of the CDR3 is TGTGCCAGCAGTTTCGGGGGAGAGCGTCAAGAGACCCAGTACTTC. Protein: CASSFGGERQETQYF.

A few counts support this clonotype. The rearrangement links TRBV27 to TRBJ2-7, with D hard to call. This CDR3 contains 13 residues. Germline loops: CDR1 MNHEY, CDR2 SMNVEV (reference sequence). V was clipped by 2 bases and J by 2 bases, with 7 bases between them. CDR3 sequence (DNA): TGTGCCAGCAGTTTAGGCCCAGCCTACGAGCAGTACTTC. Its protein product is CASSLGPAYEQYF.

As DNA, the CDR3 is TGTGCCAGCTCACCGGGACAGGGGACGAACACCGGGGAGCTGTTTTTT. Translated, it gives CASSPGQGTNTGELFF. The chain joins TRBV18 to TRBJ2-2; 10 bases line up with TRBD1. Germline V gives CDR1 KGHSH, CDR2 LQKENI. The J segment lost 0 bases and the V segment lost 3 bases, leaving 1 base of the junction unmatched. The CDR3 is made up of 16 amino acids. The variable domain in full, with the rest retrieved from reference TRBV18 and TRBJ2-2, is NAGVMQNPRHLVRRRGQEARLRCSPMKGHSHVYWYRQLPEEGLKFMVYLQKENIIDESGMPKERFSAEFPKEGPSILRIQQVVRGDSAAYFCASSPGQGTNTGELFFGEGSRLTVL.

This clonotype was seen more than once but under ten times. The rearrangement joins TRBV5-6 to TRBJ1-4; D might be TRBD1 (6 bases). The CDR3 sequence is 13 residues long. Germline lookup yields CDR1 SGHDT and CDR2 YYEEEE. The V gene lost 1 base and the J gene lost 8 bases, with 9 bases spanning the gap. The CDR3 is CASSLTQGEKLFF. The CDR3 region has the DNA TGTGCCAGCAGCTTGACCCAGGGGGAAAAACTGTTTTTT. Filled out from reference TRBV5-6 and TRBJ1-4, the complete variable domain reads DAGVTQSPTHLIKTRGQQVTLRCSPKSGHDTVSWYQQALGQGPQFIFQYYEEEERQRGNFPDRFSGHQFPNYSSELNVNALLLGDSALYLCASSLTQGEKLFFGSGTQLSVL.

This clonotype came up a few times. The V and J genes are TRBV5-6 and TRBJ1-2; unclear D gene. Trimming removed 2 bases from V and 7 bases from J, with 12 bases in between. The CDR3 spans 13 residues. CDR1 is SGHDT and CDR2 is YYEEEE in the germline V gene. For the CDR3, the DNA is TGTGCCAGCAGCTTTCCGTCCCCCGGTGGCTACACCTTC. Protein: CASSFPSPGGYTF.

As regards this clonotype: It may be a read error: a sequence one base away is much more abundant. V is TRBV30 and J is TRBJ2-2; D perhaps matches TRBD1 (5 bases). CDR1 and CDR2 (germline): GTSNPN, SVGIG (reference sequence). This CDR3 is 15 amino acids long. The CDR3 reads CARSGAKGGGGELFF. CDR3 coding DNA: TGTGCCCGGAGTGGGGCCAAAGGTGGCGGCGGGGAGCTGTTTTTT.

This clonotype was found a few times. CDR3 coding DNA: TGTGCCAGCAGCTCTGGACAGGGGGGCACCGGGGAGCTGTTTTTT. Encoded protein: CASSSGQGGTGELFF. The chain links TRBV5-5 to TRBJ2-2, with TRBD1 identical over 10 bases. V was pared by 3 bases and J by 4 bases, with 3 bases of the junction left unmatched. The CDR3 totals 15 residues. CDR1 and CDR2 from the germline V gene are SGHKS and YYEKEE (reference sequence).

A few counts support this clonotype. The rearrangement links TRBV11-3 to TRBJ2-7; D ambiguous. The V gene lost 0 bases and the J gene lost 0 bases, with 3 bases spanning the gap. The CDR3 contains 13 residues. In germline, CDR1 is SGHNT, CDR2 YENEEA. CDR3 in amino acids: CASSLDSSYEQYF. CDR3 DNA sequence: TGTGCCAGCAGCTTAGACAGCTCCTACGAGCAGTACTTC. The whole variable domain, remainder taken from reference TRBV11-3 and TRBJ2-7, is EAGVVQSPRYKIIEKKQPVAFWCNPISGHNTLYWYLQNLGQGPELLIRYENEEAVDDSQLPKDRFSAERLKGVDSTLKIQPAELGDSAVYLCASSLDSSYEQYFGPGTRLTVT.

This chain links TRBV27 with TRBJ1-5, with D unresolved. V was shortened by 8 bases and J by 2 bases, with 28 bases between the two germline ends. Germline V CDR1 and CDR2: MNHEY, SMNVEV (reference sequence). The CDR3 runs 19 residues. For the CDR3, the DNA is TGTGCCAGCGCACCCCTGACGGGCCCCGAGGGCGTGGGCAATCAGCCCCAGCATTTT. This translates into CASAPLTGPEGVGNQPQHF.

This chain uses TRBV15 with TRBJ1-6, with 9 bases identical to TRBD1. The CDR3 is 17 amino acids. Germline values: CDR1 LNHNV, CDR2 YYDKDF (reference sequence). After removal of 0 bases from V and 9 bases from J, the junction contained 9 bases not matched to a gene. CDR3 amino acids: CATSRDGLGQGSSPLHF. The CDR3 coding sequence is TGTGCCACCAGCAGAGATGGGTTGGGACAGGGTAGTTCACCCCTCCACTTT.

This clonotype was observed a handful of times. The chain is built from TRBV12-3 or TRBV12-4 and TRBJ2-1; D not certain. The V end lost 3 bases, the J end lost 3 bases, and 6 bases lay between the germline ends. CDR3 length: 13 residues. This chain's CDR3 is CASSLSSYNEQFF. The CDR3 DNA sequence: TGTGCCAGCAGTTTGAGCAGCTACAATGAGCAGTTCTTC.

This clonotype turned up a few times. V and J are TRBV27 and TRBJ2-3; no clear D gene. The length of the CDR3 is 11 residues. V was pared by 4 bases and J by 4 bases, with 3 bases between. Per the germline V gene, CDR1 is MNHEY and CDR2 is SMNVEV (reference sequence). In nucleotides, the CDR3 is TGTGCCAGCAGTTACGCAGATACGCAGTATTTT. The encoded protein is CASSYADTQYF.

This clonotype occurred a few times. This chain uses TRBV19 with TRBJ1-6; 8 bases are shared with TRBD1. Germline values: CDR1 LNHDA, CDR2 SQIVND (reference sequence). Trimming at V came to 8 bases and at J to 9 bases, leaving 3 bases not matched to a gene. CDR3 size: 12 residues. CDR3 bases: TGTGCCAGTTCCGGGACAGGTTCACCCCTCCACTTT. This gives the protein CASSGTGSPLHF.

The V call is TRBV27, the J call TRBJ1-1; D might be TRBD1 (6 bases). Per the germline V gene, CDR1 is MNHEY and CDR2 is SMNVEV (reference sequence). The CDR3 has 14 residues. V dropped 6 bases and J dropped 4 bases, with 15 bases sitting between them. The CDR3 coding sequence is TGTGCCAGCAGGACAACAGGGAGAGGCACTGAAGCTTTCTTT. Translation: CASRTTGRGTEAFF.

This clonotype came up a few times. For the CDR3, the DNA is TGTGCCAGTAGTATGAGGGGCCCCACAGATACGCAGTATTTT. Encoded protein: CASSMRGPTDTQYF. The chain recombines TRBV19 with TRBJ2-3; D possibly matches TRBD1 or TRBD2 (5 bases each). CDR1 and CDR2 (germline): LNHDA, SQIVND (reference sequence). V lost 3 bases, J lost 2 bases, and 9 bases lay in between. The length of the CDR3 is 14 residues.

This clonotype was counted only a few times. The V gene is TRBV19, the J gene TRBJ1-6; D remains unclear. CDR1 and CDR2 (germline): LNHDA, SQIVND (reference sequence). CDR3 length equals 13 residues. The germline V and J ends were trimmed by 5 bases and 10 bases, with 12 bases remaining between them. In DNA form, the CDR3 reads TGTGCCAGTAGTTCGACAAGCCGGTCACCCCTCCACTTT. Translating it yields CASSSTSRSPLHF.

This rearrangement joins TRBV5-1 to TRBJ2-5; perhaps TRBD2 as D (5 bases). There are 13 residues in the CDR3. Trimming took 3 bases from V and 5 from J, leaving 11 bases between them. CDR1 is SGHRS, CDR2 YFSETQ, per germline. The CDR3 region is CASSSEGLETQYF. DNA for the CDR3: TGCGCCAGCAGCTCTGAGGGTTTGGAGACCCAGTACTTC.

The genes are TRBV27 and TRBJ2-6; 7 nucleotides agree with TRBD1. The germline V gene has CDR1 MNHEY and CDR2 SMNVEV (reference sequence). This CDR3 has 16 residues. The J segment lost 1 base and the V segment lost 5 bases, leaving 5 bases of the junction unmatched. The CDR3 here is CASSPYRGSGANVLTF. The CDR3 region has the DNA TGTGCCAGCAGTCCCTACAGGGGATCTGGGGCCAACGTCCTGACTTTC.

This clonotype is judged medium-sized. The chain couples TRBV15 to TRBJ2-1; D ambiguous. Per the germline V gene, CDR1 is LNHNV and CDR2 is YYDKDF (reference sequence). The CDR3 consists of 13 residues. The V gene lost 5 bases and the J gene lost 6 bases, with 11 bases spanning the gap. This CDR3 reads CATSGHSGNEQFF. CDR3 in DNA: TGTGCCACCAGCGGCCACTCGGGCAATGAGCAGTTCTTC. The variable domain in full, completed from reference TRBV15 and TRBJ2-1, reads DAMVIQNPRYQVTQFGKPVTLSCSQTLNHNVMYWYQQKSSQAPKLLFHYYDKDFNNEADTPDNFQSRRPNTSFCFLDIRSPGLGDTAMYLCATSGHSGNEQFFGPGTRLTVL.

The V call is TRBV7-2, the J call TRBJ2-5, with D unresolved. The CDR3 is 13 amino acids. V lost 1 base and J lost 2, with 5 bases in between. Per the germline V gene, CDR1 is SGHTA and CDR2 is FQGNSA. In nucleotides, the CDR3 is TGTGCCAGCAGCTTAGTGCTGCAAGAGACCCAGTACTTC. It translates to CASSLVLQETQYF.

The count of this clonotype is one. Written as DNA, the CDR3 is TGCGCCAGCAACCCACAGGGAGTACGGTCACCCCTCCACTTT. This sequence encodes CASNPQGVRSPLHF. The genes are TRBV10-2 and TRBJ1-6; possible D gene TRBD1, 6 bases. V was pared by 7 bases and J by 10 bases, with 17 bases between. The CDR3 extends over 14 amino acids. Germline V gene sequence: CDR1 WSHSY, CDR2 SAAADI.

V and J are TRBV7-2 and TRBJ2-1; D not certain. Germline values: CDR1 SGHTA, CDR2 FQGNSA. The germline V and J ends were trimmed by 5 bases and 1 base, with 6 bases remaining between them. The CDR3 consists of 13 residues. CDR3 protein: CASSPSSYNEQFF. The CDR3 bases are TGTGCCAGCAGCCCCTCGTCCTACAATGAGCAGTTCTTC.

The rearrangement uses TRBV6-2 or TRBV6-3 and TRBJ2-5, with D possibly being TRBD1 or TRBD2 (5 bases each). V lost 6 bases and J 4 bases, leaving 9 bases between the germline ends. Germline CDR1 reads MNHEY; CDR2 reads SVGEGT. The CDR3 is 12 amino acids. The DNA of the CDR3 is TGTGCCAGCAGGGGGGACGGAGAGACCCAGTACTTC. Its protein product is CASRGDGETQYF.

This clonotype has a handful of counts. V usage is TRBV6-1 and J usage is TRBJ2-7; no firm D call. The CDR3 consists of 15 residues. CDR1 and CDR2 (germline): MNHNS, SASEGT. Trimming shortened V by 2 bases and J by 0 bases, and 11 bases separated the two germline ends. CDR3 sequence: CASSERAESSYEQYF. The CDR3 nucleotides are TGTGCCAGCAGTGAAAGGGCGGAGTCCTCCTACGAGCAGTACTTC.

The chain has TRBV30 and TRBJ1-1; a possible D gene is TRBD1 (5 bases). This CDR3 contains 14 residues. Germline CDR1 and CDR2: GTSNPN and SVGIG (reference sequence). V was clipped by 1 base and J by 4 bases, with 13 bases between them. CDR3 protein: CAWSEGQGGTEAFF. Written as DNA, the CDR3 is TGTGCCTGGAGTGAGGGGCAGGGCGGCACTGAAGCTTTCTTT.

The V and J genes are TRBV6-1 and TRBJ1-6; weak D call: TRBD1 (6 bases). V gave up 4 bases and J gave up 4 bases, with 14 bases separating them. In germline, CDR1 is MNHNS, CDR2 SASEGT. This CDR3 region has 16 residues. CDR3 sequence reads: CASSALTGSYNSPLHF. CDR3 bases: TGTGCCAGCAGTGCCCTCACAGGGTCATATAATTCACCCCTCCACTTT.

This clonotype was seen a handful of times. The chain couples TRBV19 to TRBJ2-5; 8 positions agree with TRBD2. V lost 3 bases, J lost 2 bases, and 8 bases stayed unmatched. The germline V gene has CDR1 LNHDA and CDR2 SQIVND (reference sequence). The CDR3 loop spans 16 amino acids. CDR3 sequence (DNA): TGTGCCAGTAGTATTGGGCTAGCGGGCTCACAAGAGACCCAGTACTTC. Residues: CASSIGLAGSQETQYF.

The genes are TRBV19 and TRBJ1-4; 7 positions agree with TRBD1. CDR1 LNHDA and CDR2 SQIVND come from the germline V gene (reference sequence). The CDR3 covers 14 residues. Trimming cost V 6 bases and J 6 bases; bases outside gene matches: 7. The chain's CDR3 is CASRGTVSYEKLFF. In DNA, the CDR3 is TGTGCCAGTAGAGGGACAGTCAGTTATGAAAAACTGTTTTTT.

This clonotype has a handful of counts. The chain recombines TRBV5-5 with TRBJ1-1; 7 nucleotides line up with TRBD1. The CDR3 is 15 amino acids. Germline-derived CDR1 and CDR2 are SGHKS and YYEKEE (reference sequence). Germline trimming cut 2 bases from V and 0 bases from J; bases unmatched to any gene: 4. As DNA, the CDR3 is TGTGCCAGCAGCTTTGAGGGACAGCTGAACACTGAAGCTTTCTTT. Its protein is CASSFEGQLNTEAFF.

The chain joins TRBV29-1 to TRBJ1-5; 8 nucleotides agree with TRBD1. The germline V gene has CDR1 SQVTM and CDR2 ANQGSEA. V lost 4 bases to trimming and J lost 4 bases; unmatched junction nucleotides: 3. CDR3 size: 13 residues. CDR3 amino acids: CSVVTGGNQPQHF. CDR3 coding DNA: TGCAGCGTTGTAACAGGGGGGAATCAGCCCCAGCATTTT.

By sample share, this clonotype is medium-sized. V usage is TRBV29-1 and J usage is TRBJ2-1; D gene unclear. The CDR3 totals 11 residues. Germline lookup yields CDR1 SQVTM and CDR2 ANQGSEA. Trimming took off 4 bases at V and 10 bases at J, with 11 bases between the two ends. The CDR3: CSVAPAEEQFF. The DNA of the CDR3 is TGCAGCGTTGCTCCCGCGGAGGAGCAGTTCTTC.

The genes are TRBV6-5 and TRBJ2-1; 8 positions match TRBD1. The V gene's germline CDR1 is MNHEY and CDR2 SVGAGI. There are 14 residues in the CDR3. After removal of 6 bases from V and 7 bases from J, the junction contained 8 bases not matched to a gene. The DNA for the CDR3 is TGTGCCAGCAGCCCCCCGGACAGGGTGAATGAGCAGTTCTTC. Its translation: CASSPPDRVNEQFF.